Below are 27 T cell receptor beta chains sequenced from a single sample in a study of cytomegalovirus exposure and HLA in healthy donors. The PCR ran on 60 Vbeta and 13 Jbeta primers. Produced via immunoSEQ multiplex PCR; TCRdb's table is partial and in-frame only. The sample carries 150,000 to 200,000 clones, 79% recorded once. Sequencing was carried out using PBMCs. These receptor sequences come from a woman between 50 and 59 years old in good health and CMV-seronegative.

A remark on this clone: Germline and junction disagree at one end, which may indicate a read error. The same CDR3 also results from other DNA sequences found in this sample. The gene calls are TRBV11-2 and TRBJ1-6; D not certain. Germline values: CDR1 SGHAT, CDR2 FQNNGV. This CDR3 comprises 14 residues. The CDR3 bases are TGTGCCAGCAGCTTCGGGAGGACCAATTCCCCCCTCCACTTT. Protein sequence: CASSFGRTNSPLHF.

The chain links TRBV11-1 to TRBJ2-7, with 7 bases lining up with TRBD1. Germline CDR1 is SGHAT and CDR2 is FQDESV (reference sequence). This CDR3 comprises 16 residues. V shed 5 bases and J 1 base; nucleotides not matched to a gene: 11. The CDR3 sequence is CASSPSDRTPSYEQYF. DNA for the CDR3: TGTGCCAGCAGCCCCTCGGACAGGACACCATCCTACGAGCAGTACTTC. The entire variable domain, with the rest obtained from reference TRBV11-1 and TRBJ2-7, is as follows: EAEVAQSPRYKITEKSQAVAFWCDPISGHATLYWYRQILGQGPELLVQFQDESVVDDSQLPKDRFSAERLKGVDSTLKIQPAELGDSAMYLCASSPSDRTPSYEQYFGPGTRLTVT.

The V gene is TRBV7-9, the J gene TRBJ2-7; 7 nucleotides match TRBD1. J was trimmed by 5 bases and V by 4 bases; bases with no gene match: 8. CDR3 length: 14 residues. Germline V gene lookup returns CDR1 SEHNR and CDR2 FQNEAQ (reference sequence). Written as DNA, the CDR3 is TGTGCCAGCAGCTCGGTGACAGGGACCGACGAGCAGTACTTC. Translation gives CASSSVTGTDEQYF.

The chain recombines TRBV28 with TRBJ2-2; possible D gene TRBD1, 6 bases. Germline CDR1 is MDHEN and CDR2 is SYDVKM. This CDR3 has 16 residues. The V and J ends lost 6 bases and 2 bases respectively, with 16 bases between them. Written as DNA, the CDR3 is TGTGCCAGCAGACCACAGGGTAAAGGCAACACCGGGGAGCTGTTTTTT. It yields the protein CASRPQGKGNTGELFF.

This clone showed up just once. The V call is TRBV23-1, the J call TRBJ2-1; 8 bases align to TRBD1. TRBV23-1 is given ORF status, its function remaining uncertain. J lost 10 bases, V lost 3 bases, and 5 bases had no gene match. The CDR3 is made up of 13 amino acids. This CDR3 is CASSHGRGREQFF. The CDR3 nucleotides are TGCGCCAGCAGTCATGGCAGGGGGCGGGAGCAGTTCTTC.

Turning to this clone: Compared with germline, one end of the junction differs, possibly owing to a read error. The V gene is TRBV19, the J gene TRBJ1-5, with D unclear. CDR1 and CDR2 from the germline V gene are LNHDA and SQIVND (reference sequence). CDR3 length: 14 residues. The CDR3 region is CASSMEGGNQPQHF. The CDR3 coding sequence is TGTGCCAGCAGTATGGAGGGAGGTAATCAGCCCCAGCATTTT.

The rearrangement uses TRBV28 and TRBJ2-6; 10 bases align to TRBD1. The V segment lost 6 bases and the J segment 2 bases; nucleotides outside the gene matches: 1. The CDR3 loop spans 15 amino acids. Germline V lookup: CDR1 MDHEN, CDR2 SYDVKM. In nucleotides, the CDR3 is TGTGCCAGCAGGGACAGGGGGGCTGGGGCCAACGTCCTGACTTTC. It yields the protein CASRDRGAGANVLTF.

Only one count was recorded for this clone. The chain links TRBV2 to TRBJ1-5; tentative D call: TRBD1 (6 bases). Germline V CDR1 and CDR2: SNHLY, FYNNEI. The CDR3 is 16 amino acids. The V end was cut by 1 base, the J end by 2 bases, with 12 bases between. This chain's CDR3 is CASSEDTGRGNQPQHF. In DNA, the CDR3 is TGTGCCAGCAGTGAAGATACAGGGAGAGGCAATCAGCCCCAGCATTTT. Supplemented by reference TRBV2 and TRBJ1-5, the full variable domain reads EPEVTQTPSHQVTQMGQEVILRCVPISNHLYFYWYRQILGQKVEFLVSFYNNEISEKSEIFDDQFSVERPDGSNFTLKIRSTKLEDSAMYFCASSEDTGRGNQPQHFGDGTRLSIL.

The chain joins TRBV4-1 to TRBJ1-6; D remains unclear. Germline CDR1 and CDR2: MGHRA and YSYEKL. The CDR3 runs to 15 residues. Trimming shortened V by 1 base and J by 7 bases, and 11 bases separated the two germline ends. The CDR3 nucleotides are TGCGCCAGCAGCCAAGTAACTGGTTACAATTCACCCCTCCACTTT. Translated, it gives CASSQVTGYNSPLHF.

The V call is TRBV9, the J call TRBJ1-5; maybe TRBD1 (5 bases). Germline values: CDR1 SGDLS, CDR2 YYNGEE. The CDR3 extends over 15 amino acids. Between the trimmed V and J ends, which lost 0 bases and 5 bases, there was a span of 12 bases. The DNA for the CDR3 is TGTGCCAGCAGCGTAGGGTTAGGGGAAGATCAGCCCCAGCATTTT. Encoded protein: CASSVGLGEDQPQHF.

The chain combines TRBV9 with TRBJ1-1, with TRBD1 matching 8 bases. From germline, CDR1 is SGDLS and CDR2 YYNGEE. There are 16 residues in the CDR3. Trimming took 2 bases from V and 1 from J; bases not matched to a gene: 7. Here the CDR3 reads CASSVFDRGKNTEAFF. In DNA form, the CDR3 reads TGTGCCAGCAGCGTTTTCGACAGGGGAAAGAACACTGAAGCTTTCTTT.

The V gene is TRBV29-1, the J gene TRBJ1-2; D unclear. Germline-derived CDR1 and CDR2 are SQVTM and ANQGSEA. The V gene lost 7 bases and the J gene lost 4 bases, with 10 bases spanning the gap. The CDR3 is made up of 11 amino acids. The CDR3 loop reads CSGRVSYGYTF. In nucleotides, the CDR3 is TGCAGCGGCCGGGTCTCCTATGGCTACACCTTC. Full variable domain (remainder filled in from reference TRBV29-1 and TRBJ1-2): SAVISQKPSRDICQRGTSLTIQCQVDSQVTMMFWYRQQPGQSLTLIATANQGSEATYESGFVIDKFPISRPNLTFSTLTVSNMSPEDSSIYLCSGRVSYGYTFGSGTRLTVV.

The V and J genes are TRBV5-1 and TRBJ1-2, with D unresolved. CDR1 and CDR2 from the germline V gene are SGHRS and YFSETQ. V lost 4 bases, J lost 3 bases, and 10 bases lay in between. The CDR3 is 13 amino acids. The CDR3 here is CASSPTLDYGYTF. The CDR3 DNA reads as TGCGCCAGCAGCCCAACTCTGGACTATGGCTACACCTTC.

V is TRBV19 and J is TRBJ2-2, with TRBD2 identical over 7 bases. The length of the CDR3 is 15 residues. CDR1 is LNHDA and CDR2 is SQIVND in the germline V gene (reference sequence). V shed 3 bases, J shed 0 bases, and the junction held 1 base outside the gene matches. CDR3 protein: CASSISGTNTGELFF. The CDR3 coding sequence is TGTGCCAGTAGTATCAGCGGGACGAACACCGGGGAGCTGTTTTTT.

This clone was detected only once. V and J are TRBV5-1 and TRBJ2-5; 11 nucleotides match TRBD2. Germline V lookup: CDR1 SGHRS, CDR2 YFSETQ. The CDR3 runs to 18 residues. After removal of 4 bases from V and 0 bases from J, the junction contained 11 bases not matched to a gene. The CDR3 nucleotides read TGCGCCAGCAGCCCATTGGGACTAGCGGCAACGTACCAAGAGACCCAGTACTTC. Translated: CASSPLGLAATYQETQYF.

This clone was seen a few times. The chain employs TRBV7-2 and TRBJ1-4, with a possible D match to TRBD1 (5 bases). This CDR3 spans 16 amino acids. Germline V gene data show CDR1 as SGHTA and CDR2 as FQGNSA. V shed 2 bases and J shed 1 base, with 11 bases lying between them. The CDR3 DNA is TGTGCCAGCAGCTTACAGGGTACTGGAACTAATGAAAAACTGTTTTTT. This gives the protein CASSLQGTGTNEKLFF.

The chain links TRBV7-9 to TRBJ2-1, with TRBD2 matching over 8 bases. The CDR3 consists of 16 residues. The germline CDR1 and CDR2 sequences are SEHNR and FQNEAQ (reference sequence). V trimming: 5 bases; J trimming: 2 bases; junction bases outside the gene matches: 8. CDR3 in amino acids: CASSPGLAQTYNEQFF. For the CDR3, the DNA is TGTGCCAGCAGCCCCGGACTAGCCCAGACCTACAATGAGCAGTTCTTC.

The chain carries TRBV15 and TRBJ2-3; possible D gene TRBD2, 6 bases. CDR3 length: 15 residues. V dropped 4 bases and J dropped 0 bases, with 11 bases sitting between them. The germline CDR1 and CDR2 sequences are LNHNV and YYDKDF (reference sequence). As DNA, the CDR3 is TGTGCCACCAGCACCGGGAGACACAGCACAGATACGCAGTATTTT. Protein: CATSTGRHSTDTQYF.

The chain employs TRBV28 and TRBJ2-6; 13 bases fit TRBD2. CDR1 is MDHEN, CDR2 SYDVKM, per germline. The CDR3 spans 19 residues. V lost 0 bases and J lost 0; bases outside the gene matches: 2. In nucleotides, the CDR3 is TGTGCCAGCAGTTTATGGGGACTAGCGGGACGCTCTGGGGCCAACGTCCTGACTTTC. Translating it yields CASSLWGLAGRSGANVLTF.

CDR3 loop: CASSLSVAGAVTDTQYF. CDR3 sequence (DNA): TGTGCCAGCAGCTTATCCGTAGCGGGAGCGGTAACAGATACGCAGTATTTT. This chain links TRBV11-2 with TRBJ2-3, with TRBD2 matching over 9 bases. CDR3 length equals 17 residues. V dropped 2 bases and J dropped 3; count of bases not matched to a gene: 9. Germline CDR1 and CDR2: SGHAT and FQNNGV.

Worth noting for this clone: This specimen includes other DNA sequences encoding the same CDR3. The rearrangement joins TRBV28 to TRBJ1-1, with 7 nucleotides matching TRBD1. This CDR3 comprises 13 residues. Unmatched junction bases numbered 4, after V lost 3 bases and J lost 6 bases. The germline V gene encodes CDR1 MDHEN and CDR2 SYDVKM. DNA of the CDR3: TGTGCCAGCAGTTTGGGGCAGGGGGCTGAAGCTTTCTTT. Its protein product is CASSLGQGAEAFF.

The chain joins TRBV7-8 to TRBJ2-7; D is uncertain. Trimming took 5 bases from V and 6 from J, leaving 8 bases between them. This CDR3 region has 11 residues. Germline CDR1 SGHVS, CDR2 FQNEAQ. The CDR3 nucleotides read TGTGCCAGCAGCCCTCTGGCCGAGCAGTACTTC. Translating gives CASSPLAEQYF.

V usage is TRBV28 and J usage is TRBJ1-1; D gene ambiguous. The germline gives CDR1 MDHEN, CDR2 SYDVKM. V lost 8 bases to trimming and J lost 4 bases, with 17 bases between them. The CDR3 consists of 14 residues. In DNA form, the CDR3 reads TGTGCCAGCGCTCTTAAAGTGCGGGTCACTGAAGCTTTCTTT. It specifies CASALKVRVTEAFF.

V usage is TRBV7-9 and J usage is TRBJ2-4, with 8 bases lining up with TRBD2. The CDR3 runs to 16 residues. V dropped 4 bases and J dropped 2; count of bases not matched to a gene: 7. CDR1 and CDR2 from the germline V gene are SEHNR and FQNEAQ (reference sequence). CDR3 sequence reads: CASSSGGVGSKNIQYF. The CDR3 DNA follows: TGTGCCAGCAGCTCGGGGGGGGTGGGGTCCAAAAACATTCAGTACTTC.

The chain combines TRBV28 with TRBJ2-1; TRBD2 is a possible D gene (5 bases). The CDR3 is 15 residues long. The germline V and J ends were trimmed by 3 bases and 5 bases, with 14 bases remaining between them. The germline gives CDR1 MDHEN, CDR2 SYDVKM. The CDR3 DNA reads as TGTGCCAGCAGTTTGCCGGGGATCTCTGACAATGAGCAGTTCTTC. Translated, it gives CASSLPGISDNEQFF.

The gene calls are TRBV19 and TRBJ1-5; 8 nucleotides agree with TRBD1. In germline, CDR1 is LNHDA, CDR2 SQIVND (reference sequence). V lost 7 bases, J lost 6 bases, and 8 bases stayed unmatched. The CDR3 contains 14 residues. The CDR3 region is CASTTGGRIQPQHF. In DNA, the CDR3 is TGTGCCAGTACAACAGGGGGTAGGATTCAGCCCCAGCATTTT.

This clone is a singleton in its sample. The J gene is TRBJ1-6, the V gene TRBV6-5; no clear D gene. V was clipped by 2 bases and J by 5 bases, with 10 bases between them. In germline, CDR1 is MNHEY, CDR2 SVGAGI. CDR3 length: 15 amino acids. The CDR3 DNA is TGTGCCAGCAGTTACGCACCAACGGATAATTCACCCCTCCACTTT. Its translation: CASSYAPTDNSPLHF.